These T cell receptor beta chains were read from a single sample in a study of spatial heterogeneity in lung cancer. One entry per CDR3 protein, called by TCRdb with MiXCR from the 5' RACE reads. The sample holds 15,000 or so distinct CDR3 sequences, 20% to 25% seen once. The sequences come from PBMCs, collected at surgery. These TCRs come from a female donor with early-stage non-small cell lung cancer. CDR3s include the opening cysteine and the closing phenylalanine or tryptophan. A D gene is named only where the DNA matches it firmly. Clone size is not always given. Where it is, it says once, few, many or a class for expanded clones.

v_call	cdr3_length	d_call	j_call	clone_size	cdr3_aa	cdr3_nt
TRBV20-1	16	TRBD2	TRBJ2-4	-	CSARDRWRESKNIQYF	TGCAGTGCTAGAGATCGTTGGCGGGAGTCCAAAAACATTCAGTACTTC
TRBV7-9	15	TRBD1	TRBJ2-3	medium-sized	CASSLNRGQTDTQYF	TGTGCCAGCAGCTTAAACAGGGGGCAAACAGATACGCAGTATTTT
TRBV24-1	17	TRBD2	TRBJ2-1	medium-sized	CATSDFKSSGRANEQFF	TGTGCCACCAGTGATTTCAAGAGTAGCGGGAGGGCAAATGAGCAGTTCTTC
TRBV5-1	19	TRBD1	TRBJ2-5	-	CASSSIPPTPGQGGETQYF	TGCGCCAGCAGCTCGATCCCTCCTACACCGGGACAGGGAGGGGAGACCCAGTACTTC
TRBV14	12	-	TRBJ2-7	-	CASSQVFHEQYF	TGTGCCAGCAGCCAAGTTTTCCACGAGCAGTACTTC
TRBV18	12	-	TRBJ2-5	medium-sized	CASSTLEETQYF	TGTGCCAGCTCGACCTTGGAAGAGACCCAGTACTTC
TRBV4-2	14	TRBD2	TRBJ2-5	-	CASSQGTAGETQYF	TGTGCCAGCAGCCAAGGAACAGCGGGGGAGACCCAGTACTTC
TRBV5-4	13	-	TRBJ1-1	many	CASSSGRSPEAFF	TGTGCCAGCAGCTCAGGGAGGTCGCCTGAAGCTTTCTTT
TRBV7-9	14	-	TRBJ2-3	many	CASSSTVRDLPQYF	TGTGCCAGCAGCTCCACCGTACGGGATCTACCGCAGTATTTT
TRBV7-2	16	-	TRBJ2-5	few	CASSLSPTGLQETQYF	TGTGCCAGCAGCTTAAGTCCCACGGGTCTACAAGAGACCCAGTACTTC
TRBV3-1	16	-	TRBJ1-4	medium-sized	CASSQVSTSGDEKLFF	TGTGCCAGCAGCCAAGTTTCAACAAGCGGGGATGAAAAACTGTTTTTT
TRBV27	13	-	TRBJ1-5	many	CASSFAGNQPQHF	TGTGCCAGCAGTTTTGCCGGTAATCAGCCCCAGCATTTT
TRBV28	13	-	TRBJ2-5	once	CASRLDSQETQYF	TGTGCCAGCAGGCTGGACAGCCAAGAGACCCAGTACTTC
TRBV7-3	13	-	TRBJ2-5	-	CASSLGGEETQYF	TGTGCCAGCAGCTTAGGCGGGGAAGAGACCCAGTACTTC
TRBV18	13	-	TRBJ1-5	-	CASSPQGHQPQHF	TGTGCCAGCTCACCCCAGGGGCATCAGCCCCAGCATTTT
TRBV7-9	13	-	TRBJ1-1	many	CASSLEGGTEAFF	TGTGCCAGCAGCTTAGAAGGCGGGACTGAAGCTTTCTTT
TRBV7-6	14	-	TRBJ2-5	medium-sized	CASSLGSVGETQYF	TGTGCCAGCAGCTTGGGTAGCGTCGGAGAGACCCAGTACTTC
TRBV30	14	-	TRBJ2-4	many	CAWSLSGKRNIQYF	TGTGCCTGGAGCCTCTCCGGGAAGCGAAACATTCAGTACTTC
TRBV5-6	11	-	TRBJ2-2	many	CATGRTGELFF	TGTGCCACCGGAAGGACCGGGGAGCTGTTTTTT
TRBV7-2	16	-	TRBJ1-4	-	CASSLVRTATNEKLFF	TGTGCCAGCAGCTTAGTTAGGACAGCAACTAATGAAAAACTGTTTTTT
TRBV20-1	11	-	TRBJ2-2	many	CSASGAGELFF	TGCAGTGCTAGCGGGGCCGGGGAGCTGTTTTTT
TRBV3-1	14	-	TRBJ1-5	many	CASSQWGSNQPQHF	TGTGCCAGCAGCCAATGGGGTAGCAATCAGCCCCAGCATTTT
TRBV14	12	TRBD1	TRBJ2-1	many	CASSPDRVGQFF	TGTGCCAGCAGCCCGGACAGGGTAGGGCAGTTCTTC
TRBV16	13	-	TRBJ1-2	many	CASSHQYDYGYTF	TGTGCCAGCAGCCATCAGTACGACTATGGCTACACCTTC
TRBV2	12	TRBD1	TRBJ2-7	many	CASRGDRGRRYF	TGTGCCAGCAGAGGGGACAGGGGTCGCAGGTACTTC
TRBV27	15	TRBD1	TRBJ2-7	-	CASSPGTGVAYEQYF	TGTGCCAGCAGTCCAGGGACAGGGGTAGCCTACGAGCAGTACTTC
TRBV5-4	15	TRBD2	TRBJ2-1	many	CASSLGLAGADEQFF	TGTGCCAGCAGCTTAGGGCTAGCGGGAGCCGACGAGCAGTTCTTC
TRBV2	14	TRBD1	TRBJ2-2	many	CASRVGGHTGELFF	TGTGCCAGCAGGGTAGGGGGCCACACCGGGGAGCTGTTTTTT
TRBV5-5	19	-	TRBJ1-5	medium-sized	CASSPTITGLGARNQPQHF	TGTGCCAGCAGCCCCACTATCACAGGGCTGGGCGCGCGCAATCAGCCCCAGCATTTT
TRBV10-3	13	-	TRBJ1-6	-	CAINWALGSPLHF	TGTGCCATCAATTGGGCCTTAGGTTCACCCCTCCACTTT
TRBV12-3/TRBV12-4	14	-	TRBJ1-5	-	CASKIGGGNQPQHF	TGTGCCAGCAAAATCGGGGGTGGCAATCAGCCCCAGCATTTT
TRBV29-1	13	TRBD1	TRBJ1-2	many	CSGGDSLNYGYTF	TGCAGCGGGGGGGACAGCCTTAACTATGGCTACACCTTC
TRBV6-1	18	TRBD2	TRBJ2-1	many	CASRGTSGRVNSYNEQFF	TGTGCCAGCAGGGGGACTAGCGGGAGGGTAAACTCCTACAATGAGCAGTTCTTC
TRBV7-2	17	TRBD2	TRBJ2-3	many	CASSLGLAGGLEDTQYF	TGTGCCAGCAGCTTAGGACTAGCGGGAGGGCTGGAAGATACGCAGTATTTT
TRBV18	14	-	TRBJ2-1	many	CASSPGTGSFEQFF	TGTGCCAGCTCACCGGGCACCGGGAGTTTTGAGCAGTTCTTC
TRBV10-2	14	-	TRBJ2-1	many	CASSVGAPYNEQFF	TGCGCCAGCAGTGTTGGGGCGCCCTACAATGAGCAGTTCTTC
TRBV20-1	17	-	TRBJ1-5	many	CSAYKDSSGYSNQPQHF	TGCAGTGCGTACAAGGATTCTAGCGGATATAGCAATCAGCCCCAGCATTTT
TRBV12-3/TRBV12-4	11	-	TRBJ2-3	-	CASGYPDTQYF	TGTGCCAGCGGATACCCAGATACGCAGTATTTT
TRBV7-2	14	TRBD2	TRBJ2-7	many	CASSPGLAGFVKYF	TGTGCCAGCAGCCCCGGACTAGCGGGATTTGTTAAGTACTTC
TRBV29-1	12	TRBD1	TRBJ1-2	many	CSVEGLQGAYTF	TGCAGCGTTGAAGGACTACAGGGGGCGTACACCTTC
TRBV12-3/TRBV12-4	22	-	TRBJ2-6	-	CASSLVFRVYMAQQDRANVLTF	TGTGCCAGCAGTTTGGTATTTCGGGTTTATATGGCCCAGCAAGATAGGGCCAACGTCCTGACTTTC
TRBV12-3/TRBV12-4	15	-	TRBJ1-5	many	CASTLDGNSNQPQHF	TGTGCCAGCACTTTAGACGGAAATAGCAATCAGCCCCAGCATTTT
TRBV7-2	12	-	TRBJ1-1	many	CASSQAGPGAFF	TGTGCCAGCAGCCAAGCGGGGCCCGGAGCTTTCTTT
TRBV7-9	14	-	TRBJ1-1	many	CASSSPPMNTEAFF	TGTGCCAGCAGCTCCCCACCGATGAACACTGAAGCTTTCTTT